This TCR beta chain emerged from a study of read filtering for tumor transcriptome and immune sequencing. From germline, CDR1 is SEHNR and CDR2 FQNEAQ (reference sequence). The CDR3 is 12 amino acids. The germline V and J ends were trimmed by 5 bases and 10 bases, with 11 bases remaining between them. In regard to this clonotype: With a much larger clone just one base away, this may be a read error. No conserved phenylalanine or tryptophan is present at the end of the CDR3, so a read error is the likely explanation.

Molecular barcoded adaptors covering alpha/delta and beta/gamma chains were used on around 400 ng RNA. TCRdb processed the reads anew with MiXCR; each CDR3 protein has one entry. This table has roughly 130,000 distinct CDR3 sequences, approximately 12% appearing once. The chain joins TRBV7-9 to TRBJ2-2, with D unresolved. Sequenced input: a population of CD138-negative cells sorted from bone marrow. The sequence came from a donor aged 40 or older with multiple myeloma. This chain's CDR3 is CASSPLTEELFS. The CDR3 region has the DNA TGTGCCAGCAGCCCCTTGACGGAGGAGCTGTTTTCT.